The subject of this entry is one T cell receptor beta chain. Its matching antigen is unknown. Time point described: baseline, week 1 (first vaccination visit). As to treatment: pre-vaccination baseline after standard-of-care therapy. Each of the donors came in with new WHO grade 3 or 4 astrocytomas that were IDH1-mutant and ATRX-lost. Assay used: immunoSEQ multiplex PCR; TCRdb lists only in-frame clones, some missing. The sample shows fewer than 65,000 clones, about three quarters of them seen only once. The CDR3 covers 14 residues. Per the germline V gene, CDR1 is SGHVS and CDR2 is FNYEAQ. V lost 8 bases and J 4 bases, leaving 17 bases between the germline ends. The sample comes from a study of a mutant IDH1 vaccine in newly diagnosed glioma. Across the whole study: Patients previously underwent radiotherapy, temozolomide, or both, and most underwent both. General study results and limits: Immune responses induced by the vaccine were seen in around 93% of patients, spanning multiple MHC alleles.

The receptor was derived from a woman aged 35 to 49 with glioma. The genes are TRBV7-6 and TRBJ1-1; weak D call: TRBD1 (5 bases). The material sequenced was PBMCs, taken from a glioma patient treated with radiotherapy, temozolomide or both. The CDR3 DNA sequence: TGTGCCAGCGGATCGGGGGGAAAGTTCACTGAAGCTTTCTTT. Translated: CASGSGGKFTEAFF. Full variable domain (rest looked up from reference TRBV7-6 and TRBJ1-1): GAGVSQSPRYKVTKRGQDVALRCDPISGHVSLYWYRQALGQGPEFLTYFNYEAQQDKSGLPNDRFSAERPEGSISTLTIQRTEQRDSAMYRCASGSGGKFTEAFFGQGTRLTVV.